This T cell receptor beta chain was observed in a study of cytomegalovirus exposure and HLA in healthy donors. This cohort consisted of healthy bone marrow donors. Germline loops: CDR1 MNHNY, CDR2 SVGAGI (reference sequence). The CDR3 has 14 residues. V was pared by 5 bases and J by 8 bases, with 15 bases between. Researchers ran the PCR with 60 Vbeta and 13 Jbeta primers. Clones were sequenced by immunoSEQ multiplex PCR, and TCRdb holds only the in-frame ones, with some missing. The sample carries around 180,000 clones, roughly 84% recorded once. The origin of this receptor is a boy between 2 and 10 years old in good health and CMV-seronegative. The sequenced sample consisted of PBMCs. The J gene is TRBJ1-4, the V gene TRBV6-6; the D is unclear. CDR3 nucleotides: TGTGCCAGCAGTCTGTATTCCGCCCGGGAAAAACTGTTTTTT. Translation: CASSLYSAREKLFF.